This TCR beta chain originates from a study of T-cell memory formation after mild COVID-19. Study context: Clusters were largely donor specific.

Details on this clonotype: What it binds is unknown.

The CDR3 has 18 residues. Unmatched junction bases numbered 10, after V lost 1 base and J lost 4 bases. CDR1 is SGHDN, CDR2 FVKESK, per germline. MiXCR was run by TCRdb on the 5' RACE reads, yielding one entry per CDR3 protein. This repertoire shows around 260,000 distinct CDR3 sequences, around 16% found once; its top ten account for roughly 22%. Points from the study as a whole: There was no confirmation that second-wave clones peaking on day 37 were SARS-CoV-2 specific. Chiefly within CM and EM were the contracting CD4+ clones; CD8+ ones were within EMRA. Clones contracting over day 15 to 85 were CD4/CD8 balanced, with later expanders leaning CD4+.

The TCR sequence derives from a man aged 18 to 29 who had mild COVID-19 (a few samples of this study predate the infection). Cell type and time point are not known. Sequencing input: PBMCs or a T cell subset sorted from them (not recorded which). This chain uses TRBV14 with TRBJ1-2; the match to TRBD1 covers 12 bases. The CDR3 loop is CASSQGPGQGARGYGYTF. DNA for the CDR3: TGTGCCAGCAGCCAAGGCCCGGGACAGGGGGCGCGGGGCTATGGCTACACCTTC.